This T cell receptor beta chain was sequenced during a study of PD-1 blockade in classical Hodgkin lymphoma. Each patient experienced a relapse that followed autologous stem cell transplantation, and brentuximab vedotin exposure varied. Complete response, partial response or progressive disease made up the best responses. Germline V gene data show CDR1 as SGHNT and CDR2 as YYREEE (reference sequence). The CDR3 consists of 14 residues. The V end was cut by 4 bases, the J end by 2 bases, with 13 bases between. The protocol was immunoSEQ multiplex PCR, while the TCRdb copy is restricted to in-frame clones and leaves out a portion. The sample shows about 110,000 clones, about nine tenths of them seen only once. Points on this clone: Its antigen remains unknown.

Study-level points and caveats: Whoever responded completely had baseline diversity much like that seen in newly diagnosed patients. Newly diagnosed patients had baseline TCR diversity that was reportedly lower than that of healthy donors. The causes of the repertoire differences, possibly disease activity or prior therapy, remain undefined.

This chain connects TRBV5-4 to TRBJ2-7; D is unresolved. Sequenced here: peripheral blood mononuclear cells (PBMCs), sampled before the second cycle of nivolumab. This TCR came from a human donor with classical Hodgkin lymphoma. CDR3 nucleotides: TGTGCCAGCAGCAAGAACGCGGAGACCTACGAGCAGTACTTC. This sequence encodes CASSKNAETYEQYF.